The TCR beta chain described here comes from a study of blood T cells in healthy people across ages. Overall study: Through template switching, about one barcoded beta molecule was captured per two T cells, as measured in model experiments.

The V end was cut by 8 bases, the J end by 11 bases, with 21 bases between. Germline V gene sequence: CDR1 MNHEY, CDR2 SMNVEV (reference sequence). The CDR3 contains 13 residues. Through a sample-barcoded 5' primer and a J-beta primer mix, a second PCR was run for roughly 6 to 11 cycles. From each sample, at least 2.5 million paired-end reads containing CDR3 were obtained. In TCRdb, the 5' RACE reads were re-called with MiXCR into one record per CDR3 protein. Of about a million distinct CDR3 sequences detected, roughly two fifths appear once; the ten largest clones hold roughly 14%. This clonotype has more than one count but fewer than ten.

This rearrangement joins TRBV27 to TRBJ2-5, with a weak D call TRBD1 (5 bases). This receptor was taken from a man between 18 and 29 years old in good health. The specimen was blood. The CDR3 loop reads CASGRQGSNEQYF. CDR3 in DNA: TGTGCCAGCGGGCGTCAGGGATCCAATGAGCAGTACTTC.